This is a list of T cell receptor beta chains from one sample in a study of T-cell memory formation after mild COVID-19. TCRdb reanalysed the 5' RACE reads using MiXCR and keeps one entry per CDR3 protein. The sample yields around 130,000 distinct CDR3 sequences, 11% to 15% seen once. Sequenced input: PBMCs or a T cell subset sorted from them (not recorded which). These receptors came from an adult woman who had mild COVID-19 (a few samples of this study predate the infection). Cell type and time point are not known. Both conserved end residues are part of each CDR3. A D gene is named only where the DNA matches it firmly. Size is stated for part of the rows, as once, few or many counts, or as a class when the clone is expanded.

few | - | TRBJ2-1 | TRBV12-3/TRBV12-4 | CASSLTPGGNEQFF | TGTGCCAGCAGTTTGACCCCCGGAGGGAATGAGCAGTTCTTC
- | - | TRBJ1-2 | TRBV14 | CASSQFRNYGYTF | TGTGCCAGCAGCCAGTTCAGAAACTATGGCTACACCTTC
- | TRBD1 | TRBJ2-1 | TRBV20-1 | CSASANFRDRIRRAAYNEQFF | TGCAGTGCTAGCGCTAACTTCCGGGACAGGATCAGAAGGGCTGCCTACAATGAGCAGTTCTTC
- | TRBD1 | TRBJ2-2 | TRBV19 | CASSPWTGWTGELFF | TGTGCCAGTAGCCCATGGACAGGGTGGACCGGGGAGCTGTTTTTT
- | - | TRBJ1-3 | TRBV5-6 | CASSFRGGNTIYF | TGTGCCAGCAGCTTCCGGGGTGGAAACACCATATATTTT
few | - | TRBJ1-1 | TRBV19 | CASKGLQGIDTEAFF | TGTGCCAGTAAAGGGCTTCAGGGGATAGACACTGAAGCTTTCTTT
many | - | TRBJ1-1 | TRBV7-3 | CASSFHGNTEAFF | TGTGCCAGCAGCTTCCATGGGAACACTGAAGCTTTCTTT
- | TRBD1 | TRBJ1-2 | TRBV6-5 | CASGQGAHGYTF | TGTGCCAGCGGACAGGGGGCGCACGGCTACACCTTC
many | TRBD1 | TRBJ2-7 | TRBV9 | CASSLGTVPYEQYF | TGTGCCAGCAGCTTGGGGACAGTTCCCTACGAGCAGTACTTC
- | - | TRBJ1-1 | TRBV11-2 | CASSSGTRLRGPNTEAFF | TGTGCCAGCAGCTCAGGAACACGATTACGCGGTCCGAACACTGAAGCTTTCTTT
few | - | TRBJ2-5 | TRBV12-3/TRBV12-4 | CASSPRGDQETQYF | TGTGCCAGCAGTCCCAGGGGAGACCAAGAGACCCAGTACTTC
few | - | TRBJ2-7 | TRBV6-5 | CASSALSSYEQYF | TGTGCCAGCAGTGCCCTCAGCTCCTACGAGCAGTACTTC
- | TRBD2 | TRBJ2-3 | TRBV5-4 | CASSSGLAGETDTQYF | TGTGCCAGCAGCTCGGGACTAGCGGGAGAGACAGATACGCAGTATTTT
- | - | TRBJ2-3 | TRBV7-3 | CASSSGADTQYF | TGTGCCAGCAGCTCAGGCGCGGATACGCAGTATTTT
many | - | TRBJ2-7 | TRBV12-3/TRBV12-4 | CASSYLGSATYEQYF | TGTGCCAGCAGTTACCTCGGTTCAGCCACCTACGAGCAGTACTTC
- | TRBD2 | TRBJ2-7 | TRBV9 | CASSMGLATNYEQYF | TGTGCCAGCAGCATGGGACTAGCGACGAACTACGAGCAGTACTTC